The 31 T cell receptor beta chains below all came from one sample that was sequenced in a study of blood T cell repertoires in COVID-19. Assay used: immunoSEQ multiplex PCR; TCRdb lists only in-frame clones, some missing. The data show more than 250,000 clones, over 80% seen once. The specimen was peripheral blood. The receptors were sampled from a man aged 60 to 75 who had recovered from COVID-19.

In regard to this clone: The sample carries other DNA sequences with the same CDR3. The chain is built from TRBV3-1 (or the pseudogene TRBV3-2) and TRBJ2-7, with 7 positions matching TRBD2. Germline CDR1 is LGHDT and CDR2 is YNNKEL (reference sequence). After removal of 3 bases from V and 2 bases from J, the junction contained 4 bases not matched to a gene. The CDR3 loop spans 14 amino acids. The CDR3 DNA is TGTGCCAGCAGCCAGGGAGCGGGAACCTACGAGCAGTACTTC. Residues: CASSQGAGTYEQYF.

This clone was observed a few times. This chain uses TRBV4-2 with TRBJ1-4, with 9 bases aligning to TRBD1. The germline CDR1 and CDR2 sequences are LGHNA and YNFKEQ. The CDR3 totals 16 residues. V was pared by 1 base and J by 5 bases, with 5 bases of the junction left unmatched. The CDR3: CASSQGGTGTNEKLFF. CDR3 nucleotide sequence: TGTGCCAGCAGCCAAGGGGGGACAGGGACAAATGAAAAACTGTTTTTT.

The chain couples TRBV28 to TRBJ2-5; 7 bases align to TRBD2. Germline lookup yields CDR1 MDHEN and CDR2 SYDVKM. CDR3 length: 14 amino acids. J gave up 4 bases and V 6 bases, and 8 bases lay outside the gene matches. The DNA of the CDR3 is TGTGCCAGCAGCACGACCGGGACTATAGAGACCCAGTACTTC. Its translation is CASSTTGTIETQYF.

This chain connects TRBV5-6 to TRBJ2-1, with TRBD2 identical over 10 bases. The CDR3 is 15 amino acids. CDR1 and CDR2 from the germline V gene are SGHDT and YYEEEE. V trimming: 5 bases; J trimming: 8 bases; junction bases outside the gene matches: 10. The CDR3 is CASRGGLAFVDEQFF. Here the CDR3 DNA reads TGTGCCAGCAGGGGGGGACTAGCGTTTGTGGATGAGCAGTTCTTC.

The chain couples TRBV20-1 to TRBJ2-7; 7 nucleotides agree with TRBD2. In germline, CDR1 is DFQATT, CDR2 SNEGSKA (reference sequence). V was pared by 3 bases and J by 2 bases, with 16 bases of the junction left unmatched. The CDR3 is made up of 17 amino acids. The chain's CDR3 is CSASVLGGVGIAYEQYF. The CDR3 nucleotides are TGCAGTGCTAGTGTTCTGGGGGGGGTCGGGATAGCCTACGAGCAGTACTTC.

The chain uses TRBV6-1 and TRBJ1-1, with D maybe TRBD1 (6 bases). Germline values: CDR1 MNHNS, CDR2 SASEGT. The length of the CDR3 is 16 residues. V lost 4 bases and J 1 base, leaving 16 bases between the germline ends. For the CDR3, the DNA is TGTGCCAGCAGTGTTTTTTTCAACAGGGAGAACACTGAAGCTTTCTTT. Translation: CASSVFFNRENTEAFF.

This chain's CDR3 is CASSQAQGTRAEQYF. The CDR3, as DNA: TGCGCCAGCAGCCAAGCCCAGGGGACCAGGGCCGAGCAGTACTTC. The V and J genes are TRBV4-1 and TRBJ2-7, with D possibly matching TRBD1 (6 bases). The ends were cut back, 1 base at V and 6 bases at J, with 16 bases in the middle. The CDR3 is 15 residues long. Germline lookup yields CDR1 MGHRA and CDR2 YSYEKL.

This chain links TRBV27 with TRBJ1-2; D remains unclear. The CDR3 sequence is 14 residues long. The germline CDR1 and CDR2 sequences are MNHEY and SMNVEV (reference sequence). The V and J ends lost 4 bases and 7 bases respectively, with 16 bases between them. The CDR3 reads CASSSGGRAGGYTF. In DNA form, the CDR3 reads TGTGCCAGCAGTTCTGGCGGACGGGCGGGTGGCTACACCTTC.

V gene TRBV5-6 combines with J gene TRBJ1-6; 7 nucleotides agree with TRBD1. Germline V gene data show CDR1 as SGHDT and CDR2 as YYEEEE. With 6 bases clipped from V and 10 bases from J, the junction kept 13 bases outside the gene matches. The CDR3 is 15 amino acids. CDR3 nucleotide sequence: TGTGCCAGCAACAACGGCGGTTTACAGGGGTCACCCCTCCACTTT. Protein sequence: CASNNGGLQGSPLHF.

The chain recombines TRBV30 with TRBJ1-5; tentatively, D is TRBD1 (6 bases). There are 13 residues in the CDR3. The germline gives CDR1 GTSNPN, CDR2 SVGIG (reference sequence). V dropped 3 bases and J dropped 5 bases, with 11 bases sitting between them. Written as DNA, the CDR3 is TGTGCCTGGAGCTTGGCAGGGGATCAGCCCCAGCATTTT. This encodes CAWSLAGDQPQHF.

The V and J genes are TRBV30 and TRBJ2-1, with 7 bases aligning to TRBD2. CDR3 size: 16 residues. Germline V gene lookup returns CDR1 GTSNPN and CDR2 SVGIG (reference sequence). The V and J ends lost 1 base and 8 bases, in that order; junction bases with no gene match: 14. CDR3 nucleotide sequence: TGTGCCTGGAGTGACCAGCCCTATAGGGGAGGGGATGAGCAGTTCTTC. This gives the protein CAWSDQPYRGGDEQFF.

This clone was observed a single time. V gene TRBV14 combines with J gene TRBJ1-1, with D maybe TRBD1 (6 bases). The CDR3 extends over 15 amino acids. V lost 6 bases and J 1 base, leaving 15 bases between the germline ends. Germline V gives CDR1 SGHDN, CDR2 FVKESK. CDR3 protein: CASSPNRVRNTEAFF. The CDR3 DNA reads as TGTGCCAGCAGTCCGAACAGGGTCCGGAACACTGAAGCTTTCTTT.

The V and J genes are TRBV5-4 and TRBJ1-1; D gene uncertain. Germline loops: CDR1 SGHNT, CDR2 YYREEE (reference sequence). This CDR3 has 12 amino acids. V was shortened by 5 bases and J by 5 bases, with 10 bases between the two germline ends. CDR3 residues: CASSLGWTEAFF. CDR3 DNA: TGTGCCAGCAGTCTCGGTTGGACTGAAGCTTTCTTT.

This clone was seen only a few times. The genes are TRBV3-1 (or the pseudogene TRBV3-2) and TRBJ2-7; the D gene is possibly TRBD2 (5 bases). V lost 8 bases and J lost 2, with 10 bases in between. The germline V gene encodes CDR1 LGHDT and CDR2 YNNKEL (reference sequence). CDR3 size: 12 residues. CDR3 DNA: TGTGCCAGCGGCGACGGGACCTACGAGCAGTACTTC. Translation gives CASGDGTYEQYF.

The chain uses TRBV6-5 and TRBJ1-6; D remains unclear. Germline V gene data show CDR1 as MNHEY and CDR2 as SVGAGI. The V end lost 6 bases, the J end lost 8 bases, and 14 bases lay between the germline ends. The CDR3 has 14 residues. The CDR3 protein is CASSLGVGDSPLHF. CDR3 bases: TGTGCCAGCAGCCTCGGCGTCGGGGATTCACCCCTCCACTTT.

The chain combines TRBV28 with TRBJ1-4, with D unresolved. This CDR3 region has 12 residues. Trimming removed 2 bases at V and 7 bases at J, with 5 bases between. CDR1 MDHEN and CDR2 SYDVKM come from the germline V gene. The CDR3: CASSLTGEKLFF. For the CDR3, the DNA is TGTGCCAGCAGTTTAACGGGTGAAAAACTGTTTTTT.

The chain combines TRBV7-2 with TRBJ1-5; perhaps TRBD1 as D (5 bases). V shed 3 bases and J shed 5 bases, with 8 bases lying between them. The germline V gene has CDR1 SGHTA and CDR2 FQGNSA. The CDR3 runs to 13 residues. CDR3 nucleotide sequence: TGTGCCAGCAGCTTCGACAGCTATCAGCCCCAGCATTTT. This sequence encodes CASSFDSYQPQHF.

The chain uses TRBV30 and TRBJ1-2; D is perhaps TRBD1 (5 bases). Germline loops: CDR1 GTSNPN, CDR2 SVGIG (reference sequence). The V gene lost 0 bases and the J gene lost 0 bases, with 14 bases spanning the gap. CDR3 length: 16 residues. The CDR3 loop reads CAWSVLWGSPNYGYTF. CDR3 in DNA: TGTGCCTGGAGTGTACTCTGGGGCAGCCCTAACTATGGCTACACCTTC.

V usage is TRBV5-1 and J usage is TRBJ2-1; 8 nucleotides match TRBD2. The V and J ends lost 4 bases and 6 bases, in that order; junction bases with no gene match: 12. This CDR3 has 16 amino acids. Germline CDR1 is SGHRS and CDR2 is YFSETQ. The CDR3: CASSVRDSGALNEQFF. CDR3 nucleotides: TGCGCCAGCAGCGTCCGTGATAGCGGGGCTCTCAATGAGCAGTTCTTC.

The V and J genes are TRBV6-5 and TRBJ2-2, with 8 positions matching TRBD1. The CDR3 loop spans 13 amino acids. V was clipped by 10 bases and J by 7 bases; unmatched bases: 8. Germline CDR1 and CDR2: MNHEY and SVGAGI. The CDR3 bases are TGTGCCACCCGGACAGGGAAGGACGGGGAGCTGTTTTTT. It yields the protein CATRTGKDGELFF.

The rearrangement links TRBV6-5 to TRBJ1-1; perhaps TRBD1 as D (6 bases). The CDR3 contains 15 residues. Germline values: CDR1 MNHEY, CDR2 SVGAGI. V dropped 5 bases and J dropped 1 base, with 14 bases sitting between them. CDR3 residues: CASSKGGGRNTEAFF. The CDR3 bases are TGTGCCAGCAGTAAGGGGGGGGGTAGGAACACTGAAGCTTTCTTT.

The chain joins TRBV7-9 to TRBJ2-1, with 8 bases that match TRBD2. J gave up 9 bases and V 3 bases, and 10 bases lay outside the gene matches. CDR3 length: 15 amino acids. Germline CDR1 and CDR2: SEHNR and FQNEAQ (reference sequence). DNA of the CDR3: TGTGCCAGCAGCTTCGGTGCGGGAGGAGTCGGTGAGCAGTTCTTC. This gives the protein CASSFGAGGVGEQFF.

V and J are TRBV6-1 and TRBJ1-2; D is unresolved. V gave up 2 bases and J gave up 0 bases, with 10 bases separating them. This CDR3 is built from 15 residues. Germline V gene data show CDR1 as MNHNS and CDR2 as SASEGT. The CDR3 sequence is CASSERGGTNYGYTF. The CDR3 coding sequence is TGTGCCAGCAGTGAACGGGGAGGGACTAACTATGGCTACACCTTC.

In DNA form, the CDR3 reads TGTGCCAGCGATCAAAGCGGGAGATTTTCCTACGAGCAGTACTTC. Amino acids: CASDQSGRFSYEQYF. The chain links TRBV6-4 to TRBJ2-7, with 8 positions matching TRBD2. Germline loops: CDR1 MRHNA, CDR2 SNTAGT. The V segment lost 8 bases and the J segment 1 base; nucleotides outside the gene matches: 10. This CDR3 spans 15 amino acids.

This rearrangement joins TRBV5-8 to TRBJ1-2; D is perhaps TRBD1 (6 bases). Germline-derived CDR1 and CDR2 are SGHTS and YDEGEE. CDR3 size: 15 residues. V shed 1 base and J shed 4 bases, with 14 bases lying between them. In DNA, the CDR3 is TGTGCCAGCAGCTTGTGGACAGCGACTGGCTATGGCTACACCTTC. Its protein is CASSLWTATGYGYTF.

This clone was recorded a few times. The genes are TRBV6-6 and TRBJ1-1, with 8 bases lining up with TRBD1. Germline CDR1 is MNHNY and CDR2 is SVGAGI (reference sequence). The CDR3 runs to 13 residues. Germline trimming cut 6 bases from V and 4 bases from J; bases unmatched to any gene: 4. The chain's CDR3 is CASRRTGGTEAFF. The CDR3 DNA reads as TGTGCCAGCAGACGCACAGGGGGCACTGAAGCTTTCTTT.

CDR3 amino acids: CASSGFTSGGARDTQYF. CDR3 in DNA: TGCGCCAGCAGCGGGTTTACTAGCGGGGGGGCCAGGGATACGCAGTATTTT. V is TRBV5-1 and J is TRBJ2-3, with TRBD2 identical over 13 bases. CDR3 length equals 17 residues. V gave up 4 bases and J gave up 6 bases; unmatched junction bases: 11. The germline V gene has CDR1 SGHRS and CDR2 YFSETQ.

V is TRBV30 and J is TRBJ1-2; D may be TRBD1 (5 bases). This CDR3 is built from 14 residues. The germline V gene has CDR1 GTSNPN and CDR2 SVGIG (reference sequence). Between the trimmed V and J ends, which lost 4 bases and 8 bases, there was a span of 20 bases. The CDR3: CAWNMGGELGGYTF. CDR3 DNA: TGTGCCTGGAACATGGGGGGGGAATTGGGCGGCTACACCTTC.

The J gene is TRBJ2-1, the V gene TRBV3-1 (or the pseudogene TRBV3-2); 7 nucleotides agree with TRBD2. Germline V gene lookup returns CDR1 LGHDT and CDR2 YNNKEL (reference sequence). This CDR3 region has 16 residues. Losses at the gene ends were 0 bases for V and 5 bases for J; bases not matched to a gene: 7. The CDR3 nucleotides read TGTGCCAGCAGCCAAGAAGCGGCTAGCGGAAACAATGAGCAGTTCTTC. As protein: CASSQEAASGNNEQFF.

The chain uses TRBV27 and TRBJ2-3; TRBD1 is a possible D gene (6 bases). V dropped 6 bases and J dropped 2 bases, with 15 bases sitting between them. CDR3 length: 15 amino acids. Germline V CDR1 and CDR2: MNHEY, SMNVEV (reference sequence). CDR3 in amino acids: CASRGVGAHTDTQYF. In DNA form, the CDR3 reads TGTGCCAGCAGGGGTGTGGGGGCCCACACAGATACGCAGTATTTT.

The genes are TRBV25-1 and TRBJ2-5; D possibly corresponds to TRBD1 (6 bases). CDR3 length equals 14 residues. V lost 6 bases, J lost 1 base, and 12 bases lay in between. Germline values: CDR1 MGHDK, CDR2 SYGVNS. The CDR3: CASSRGTIQETQYF. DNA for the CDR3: TGTGCCAGCAGCAGGGGTACAATCCAAGAGACCCAGTACTTC.